The TCR beta chain under discussion was sequenced for a study of T cell changes during pregnancy in multiple sclerosis. The germline V gene encodes CDR1 MNHEY and CDR2 SMNVEV (reference sequence). This CDR3 comprises 14 residues. The V and J ends lost 0 bases and 5 bases respectively, with 11 bases between them. Assay used: immunoSEQ multiplex PCR; TCRdb lists only in-frame clones, some missing. The sample holds tens of thousands of clones, about nine tenths seen once. The sequence derives from a female donor in good health, enrolled as a control in a pregnancy study. The sequencing used peripheral blood, collected after pregnancy. The chain links TRBV27 to TRBJ2-7, with D perhaps matching TRBD1 (5 bases). The CDR3, as DNA: TGTGCCAGCAGTTTATCGTCCAGGGTACACGAGCAGTACTTC. Translated: CASSLSSRVHEQYF.